This TCR beta chain was sequenced during a study of cytomegalovirus exposure and HLA in healthy donors. General study points: In a later analysis, compared with equally common non-associated chains, HLA-associated beta chains were more expanded.

Concerning this clone: Its target is unknown.

Primers: 60 Vbeta forward and 13 Jbeta reverse. Produced via immunoSEQ multiplex PCR; TCRdb's table is partial and in-frame only. The sample comprises 95,000 to 150,000 clones, 74% of which are singletons, and over 3.5% rests with the top ten. From germline, CDR1 is SGHDT and CDR2 YYEEEE. V lost 2 bases to trimming and J lost 1 base; unmatched junction nucleotides: 9. The length of the CDR3 is 18 residues. The sequence came from a woman between 45 and 60 years old in good health and CMV-seropositive. V usage is TRBV5-6 and J usage is TRBJ2-3, with TRBD2 matching over 11 bases. Material: PBMCs. CDR3 sequence (DNA): TGTGCCAGCAGCTTCCTAGCGGGGGGTTCTGAACGCACAGATACGCAGTATTTT. Its protein is CASSFLAGGSERTDTQYF.